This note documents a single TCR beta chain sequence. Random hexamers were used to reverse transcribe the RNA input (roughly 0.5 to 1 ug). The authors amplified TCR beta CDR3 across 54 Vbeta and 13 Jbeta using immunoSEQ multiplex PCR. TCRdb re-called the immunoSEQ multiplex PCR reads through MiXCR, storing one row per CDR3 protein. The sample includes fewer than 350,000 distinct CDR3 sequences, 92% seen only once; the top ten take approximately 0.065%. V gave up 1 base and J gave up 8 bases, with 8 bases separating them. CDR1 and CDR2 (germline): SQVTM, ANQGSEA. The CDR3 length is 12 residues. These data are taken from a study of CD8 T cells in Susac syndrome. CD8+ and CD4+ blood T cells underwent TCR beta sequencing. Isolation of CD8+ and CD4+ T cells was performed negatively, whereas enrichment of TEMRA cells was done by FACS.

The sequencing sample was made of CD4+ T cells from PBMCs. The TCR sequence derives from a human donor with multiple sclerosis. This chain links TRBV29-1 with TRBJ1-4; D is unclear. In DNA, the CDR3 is TGCAGCGTTGAAGGGATTGGCGAAAAACTGTTTTTT. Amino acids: CSVEGIGEKLFF. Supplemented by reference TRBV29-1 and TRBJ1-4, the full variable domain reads SAVISQKPSRDICQRGTSLTIQCQVDSQVTMMFWYRQQPGQSLTLIATANQGSEATYESGFVIDKFPISRPNLTFSTLTVSNMSPEDSSIYLCSVEGIGEKLFFGSGTQLSVL.